The 17 T cell receptor beta chains below were found in one sample sequenced in a study of shared clonotypes between healthy human individuals. The assay was immunoSEQ multiplex PCR, and TCRdb's table has in-frame clones only and misses some. Of about 490,000 clones in the sample, approximately 82% were seen once. The material sequenced was PBMCs. Receptor source: a woman between 35 and 50 years old in good health. Some clones in this sample may be carry-over from other donors' samples.

In regard to this clone: Other DNA sequences in the sample encode the same CDR3. V and J are TRBV15 and TRBJ2-7; D is ambiguous. Trimming took off 1 base at V and 2 bases at J, with 6 bases between the two ends. The CDR3 covers 13 residues. Germline CDR1 and CDR2: LNHNV and YYDKDF (reference sequence). The CDR3 DNA follows: TGTGCCACCAGCAGAGGTCTCGCCTACGAGCAGTACTTC. Translating it yields CATSRGLAYEQYF.

This clone appeared a single time. The chain recombines TRBV29-1 with TRBJ2-1; 7 bases map to TRBD2. V trimming: 1 base; J trimming: 10 bases; junction bases outside the gene matches: 4. Germline V lookup: CDR1 SQVTM, CDR2 ANQGSEA. This CDR3 region has 12 residues. The CDR3 DNA reads as TGCAGCGTTGAAGGGGGGGGTGACGAGCAGTTCTTC. Translation gives CSVEGGGDEQFF.

As concerns this clone: A much bigger clone sits one base away, suggesting this may be a read error. The chain couples TRBV7-6 to TRBJ1-1, with D possibly being TRBD1 (6 bases). The CDR3 has 13 amino acids. Germline V lookup: CDR1 SGHVS, CDR2 FNYEAQ. The V end was cut by 3 bases, the J end by 1 base, with 6 bases between. Written as DNA, the CDR3 is TGTGCCAGCAGCTTGGGACAGAACACTGAAGCTTTCTTT. As protein: CASSLGQNTEAFF. The full variable domain, in which reference TRBV7-6 and TRBJ1-1 provide the parts outside the CDR3, is GAGVSQSPRYKVTKRGQDVALRCDPISGHVSLYWYRQALGQGPEFLTYFNYEAQQDKSGLPNDRFSAERPEGSISTLTIQRTEQRDSAMYRCASSLGQNTEAFFGQGTRLTVV.

The V and J genes are TRBV27 and TRBJ2-7; no definite D call. This CDR3 has 14 amino acids. Germline V gene sequence: CDR1 MNHEY, CDR2 SMNVEV (reference sequence). With 3 bases removed from V and 3 bases from J, the gap between germline ends came to 12 bases. In DNA form, the CDR3 reads TGTGCCAGCAGTTTCGCCCGTAGTCGCTACGAGCAGTACTTC. Protein: CASSFARSRYEQYF.

This clone was seen a single time. The rearrangement uses TRBV10-3 and TRBJ2-3, with D possibly matching TRBD1 (8 bases). The CDR3 totals 15 residues. Germline lookup yields CDR1 ENHRY and CDR2 SYGVKD. Trimming pared 4 bases from V and 1 base from J, leaving 12 bases between. CDR3 amino acids: CAISGQGRGTDTQYF. CDR3 in DNA: TGTGCCATCAGTGGACAGGGGAGGGGCACAGATACGCAGTATTTT.

The V call is TRBV28, the J call TRBJ1-2, with 9 bases matching TRBD1. After removal of 0 bases from V and 4 bases from J, the junction contained 9 bases not matched to a gene. The CDR3 has 17 amino acids. Germline V lookup: CDR1 MDHEN, CDR2 SYDVKM. The CDR3 nucleotides are TGTGCCAGCAGTTTATGGACACAGGGGGCGCGCATCTATGGCTACACCTTC. Residues: CASSLWTQGARIYGYTF.

This clone was recorded many times. The sample has other DNA sequences that encode this CDR3 too. Here the CDR3 reads CASSKAGTGGQETQYF. The CDR3 coding sequence is TGTGCCAGCAGCAAAGCCGGGACAGGGGGCCAAGAGACCCAGTACTTC. The chain employs TRBV5-4 and TRBJ2-5, with TRBD1 identical over 11 bases. The germline V gene encodes CDR1 SGHNT and CDR2 YYREEE (reference sequence). V was clipped by 4 bases and J by 1 base; unmatched bases: 6. This CDR3 comprises 16 residues.

The chain joins TRBV7-9 to TRBJ2-5, with 12 bases matching TRBD2. CDR1 and CDR2 from the germline V gene are SEHNR and FQNEAQ (reference sequence). The CDR3 sequence is 15 residues long. With V trimmed by 5 bases and J by 5 bases, 6 bases remained unmatched. CDR3 sequence (DNA): TGTGCCAGCAGCCCGTGGACTAGCGGGAAGGAGACCCAGTACTTC. Residues: CASSPWTSGKETQYF. The whole variable domain, remainder taken from reference TRBV7-9 and TRBJ2-5, is DTGVSQNPRHKITKRGQNVTFRCDPISEHNRLYWYRQTLGQGPEFLTYFQNEAQLEKSRLLSDRFSAERPKGSFSTLEIQRTEQGDSAMYLCASSPWTSGKETQYFGPGTRLLVL.

This clone has only one observation. This sequence joins TRBV10-3 and TRBJ2-1; 14 bases align to TRBD2. CDR1 is ENHRY and CDR2 is SYGVKD in the germline V gene. The trim removed 10 bases at V and 8 bases at J, leaving 4 bases unmatched. This CDR3 has 13 amino acids. This CDR3 reads CATGLAGVYEQFF. DNA for the CDR3: TGTGCCACGGGACTAGCGGGAGTGTATGAGCAGTTCTTC.

V gene TRBV30 combines with J gene TRBJ1-4; D may be TRBD1 (6 bases). From germline, CDR1 is GTSNPN and CDR2 SVGIG (reference sequence). The CDR3 has 15 amino acids. The V and J ends lost 3 bases and 2 bases respectively, with 13 bases between them. CDR3 region: CAWSLFRGTNEKLFF. DNA of the CDR3: TGTGCCTGGAGCCTTTTCAGGGGTACTAATGAAAAACTGTTTTTT.

The chain links TRBV25-1 to TRBJ1-1, with D tentatively TRBD1 (6 bases). This CDR3 comprises 15 residues. From germline, CDR1 is MGHDK and CDR2 SYGVNS. The germline V and J ends were trimmed by 9 bases and 1 base, with 18 bases remaining between them. The CDR3 loop reads CASVPGGAGNTEAFF. DNA for the CDR3: TGTGCCAGTGTCCCTGGGGGCGCGGGGAACACTGAAGCTTTCTTT.

This clone was observed once. This chain connects TRBV4-1 to TRBJ1-1, with a tentative D call TRBD1 (6 bases). Germline V CDR1 and CDR2: MGHRA, YSYEKL. The V and J ends lost 0 bases and 5 bases respectively, with 19 bases between them. The CDR3 runs 17 residues. CDR3 in amino acids: CASSQDPRGPWRTEAFF. The CDR3 DNA sequence: TGCGCCAGCAGCCAAGATCCCAGGGGACCCTGGAGGACTGAAGCTTTCTTT.

The V gene is TRBV28, the J gene TRBJ1-2; perhaps TRBD1 as D (5 bases). Trimming took 2 bases from V and 4 from J, leaving 8 bases between them. The V gene's germline CDR1 is MDHEN and CDR2 SYDVKM. The CDR3 extends over 13 amino acids. The CDR3 coding sequence is TGTGCCAGCAGTTTAGGGGGGTCCTATGGCTACACCTTC. It codes for CASSLGGSYGYTF.

This clone has only a few counts. The gene calls are TRBV7-2 and TRBJ2-7; 8 nucleotides align to TRBD1. V lost 3 bases and J lost 2; bases outside the gene matches: 6. From germline, CDR1 is SGHTA and CDR2 FQGNSA. This CDR3 is built from 15 residues. The CDR3 coding sequence is TGTGCCAGCAGCTTGGTTACAGGGGGTACCTACGAGCAGTACTTC. Residues: CASSLVTGGTYEQYF.

The rearrangement joins TRBV13 to TRBJ2-3, with D possibly matching TRBD2 (5 bases). The CDR3 contains 18 residues. The germline gives CDR1 PRHDT, CDR2 FYEKMQ (reference sequence). Trimming removed 1 base from V and 6 bases from J, with 23 bases in between. The CDR3 sequence is CASSLARLVDFSGDTQYF. In nucleotides, the CDR3 is TGTGCCAGCAGCTTAGCCCGGCTCGTCGACTTCTCGGGGGATACGCAGTATTTT.

This clone showed up just once. The V gene is TRBV6-5, the J gene TRBJ1-2; 8 bases match TRBD1. Germline V gene lookup returns CDR1 MNHEY and CDR2 SVGAGI. Germline trimming cut 2 bases from V and 4 bases from J; bases unmatched to any gene: 6. The CDR3 is made up of 15 amino acids. This CDR3 reads CASSYGTGISYGYTF. Here the CDR3 DNA reads TGTGCCAGCAGTTACGGGACAGGCATCTCCTATGGCTACACCTTC.

The V gene is TRBV28, the J gene TRBJ1-5; tentative D call: TRBD1 (6 bases). The germline CDR1 and CDR2 sequences are MDHEN and SYDVKM. The CDR3 covers 14 residues. V lost 7 bases to trimming and J lost 1 base, with 11 bases between them. CDR3 nucleotide sequence: TGTGCCAGCATGAAAAGGGGGAGCAATCAGCCCCAGCATTTT. This encodes CASMKRGSNQPQHF.